A single sample is the source of the 32 T cell receptor beta chains below, sequenced in a study of cytomegalovirus exposure and HLA in healthy donors. The method was immunoSEQ multiplex PCR; TCRdb's version includes in-frame clones alone and lacks a portion of them. The sample lists over 200,000 clones, around 88% seen once, with approximately 2.9% in the top ten. The source material was PBMCs. These receptors were obtained from a woman aged 18-29 years in good health and CMV-seronegative.

V and J are TRBV27 and TRBJ2-1; 8 nucleotides line up with TRBD2. Germline V gene sequence: CDR1 MNHEY, CDR2 SMNVEV (reference sequence). J was trimmed by 5 bases and V by 6 bases; bases with no gene match: 6. The CDR3 has 14 residues. CDR3 coding DNA: TGTGCCAGCAGGGAAAGCGGGAGAGACAATGAGCAGTTCTTC. It specifies CASRESGRDNEQFF.

This clone was counted a few times. V usage is TRBV11-2 and J usage is TRBJ2-1; unclear D gene. CDR1 is SGHAT, CDR2 FQNNGV, per germline. V was trimmed by 1 base and J by 10 bases, leaving 11 bases between them. This CDR3 comprises 13 residues. CDR3 in amino acids: CASSLGSRVEQFF. Written as DNA, the CDR3 is TGTGCCAGCAGCTTAGGTTCTAGAGTCGAGCAGTTCTTC.

V gene TRBV15 combines with J gene TRBJ1-5; 11 nucleotides match TRBD1. CDR1 and CDR2 from the germline V gene are LNHNV and YYDKDF (reference sequence). V gave up 5 bases and J gave up 2 bases; unmatched junction bases: 2. The CDR3 is made up of 15 amino acids. This CDR3 reads CATSGQGAGNQPQHF. DNA for the CDR3: TGTGCCACCAGCGGACAGGGGGCTGGCAATCAGCCCCAGCATTTT.

The V gene is TRBV9, the J gene TRBJ2-2; TRBD1 aligns across 11 bases. This CDR3 region has 16 residues. Trimming cost V 3 bases and J 4 bases; bases outside gene matches: 5. Germline lookup yields CDR1 SGDLS and CDR2 YYNGEE. The CDR3 coding sequence is TGTGCCAGCAGCGGGACAGGGGGCGAGGGCACCGGGGAGCTGTTTTTT. This codes for CASSGTGGEGTGELFF.

This chain connects TRBV27 to TRBJ2-1; TRBD2 agrees at 9 bases. V was pared by 9 bases and J by 2 bases, with 14 bases of the junction left unmatched. The CDR3 sequence is 17 residues long. CDR1 is MNHEY, CDR2 SMNVEV, per germline (reference sequence). CDR3 DNA sequence: TGTGCCAGGGCTAGCGGGGTAAAGCTAAAACCCTACAATGAGCAGTTCTTC. This encodes CARASGVKLKPYNEQFF.

The gene calls are TRBV29-1 and TRBJ1-2, with D perhaps TRBD1 (6 bases). The CDR3 extends over 14 amino acids. Per germline, CDR1 SQVTM and CDR2 ANQGSEA. The germline V and J ends were trimmed by 6 bases and 5 bases, with 19 bases remaining between them. CDR3 region: CSVEDGGQKYGYTF. CDR3 coding DNA: TGCAGCGTCGAGGACGGAGGACAGAAGTATGGCTACACCTTC.

This clone was recorded once. The chain carries TRBV5-6 and TRBJ1-2; possibly TRBD1 for D (6 bases). The ends were cut back, 0 bases at V and 1 base at J, with 10 bases in the middle. The CDR3 runs 15 residues. Germline-derived CDR1 and CDR2 are SGHDT and YYEEEE. CDR3 in amino acids: CASSLAGHFNYGYTF. CDR3 bases: TGTGCCAGCAGCTTGGCGGGACACTTTAACTATGGCTACACCTTC. The whole variable domain, filled in from reference TRBV5-6 and TRBJ1-2, reads DAGVTQSPTHLIKTRGQQVTLRCSPKSGHDTVSWYQQALGQGPQFIFQYYEEEERQRGNFPDRFSGHQFPNYSSELNVNALLLGDSALYLCASSLAGHFNYGYTFGSGTRLTVV.

The chain has TRBV28 and TRBJ2-7, with 9 bases matching TRBD2. CDR1 and CDR2 (germline): MDHEN, SYDVKM. The CDR3 is made up of 14 amino acids. Trimming took 4 bases from V and 7 from J; bases not matched to a gene: 8. CDR3 residues: CASSSPSGTREQYF. CDR3 DNA: TGTGCCAGCAGTTCCCCTAGCGGGACTCGTGAGCAGTACTTC.

The chain is built from TRBV28 and TRBJ1-2; TRBD1 aligns across 8 bases. After removal of 2 bases from V and 4 bases from J, the junction contained 9 bases not matched to a gene. There are 16 residues in the CDR3. Germline lookup yields CDR1 MDHEN and CDR2 SYDVKM. This CDR3 is CASSLGGQGMGYGYTF. The CDR3 nucleotides are TGTGCCAGCAGTTTAGGAGGACAGGGAATGGGCTATGGCTACACCTTC.

This chain connects TRBV6-5 to TRBJ2-7; 9 bases are shared with TRBD1. Germline V gene lookup returns CDR1 MNHEY and CDR2 SVGAGI. The length of the CDR3 is 15 residues. V shed 1 base and J 4 bases; nucleotides not matched to a gene: 5. The CDR3 coding sequence is TGTGCCAGCAGTTACTTTGGACAGGGGCTTTACGAGCAGTACTTC. It translates to CASSYFGQGLYEQYF.

V gene TRBV27 combines with J gene TRBJ2-7; weak D call: TRBD1 (6 bases). Germline V gene data show CDR1 as MNHEY and CDR2 as SMNVEV (reference sequence). The CDR3 totals 14 residues. V shed 5 bases and J shed 0 bases, with 11 bases lying between them. This chain's CDR3 is CASSDRQDSYEQYF. The CDR3 DNA follows: TGTGCCAGCAGTGACAGGCAGGACTCCTACGAGCAGTACTTC.

This chain joins TRBV9 and TRBJ1-2; D is ambiguous. Deletions cut 3 bases from V and 8 bases from J, with 14 bases between. Per the germline V gene, CDR1 is SGDLS and CDR2 is YYNGEE. The length of the CDR3 is 13 residues. CDR3 sequence: CASSATHRDGYTF. CDR3 nucleotide sequence: TGTGCCAGCAGCGCGACTCATAGAGACGGCTACACCTTC. Full variable domain (remainder filled in from reference TRBV9 and TRBJ1-2): DSGVTQTPKHLITATGQRVTLRCSPRSGDLSVYWYQQSLDQGLQFLIQYYNGEERAKGNILERFSAQQFPDLHSELNLSSLELGDSALYFCASSATHRDGYTFGSGTRLTVV.

This sequence joins TRBV5-8 and TRBJ2-7; tentative D call: TRBD1 (5 bases). This CDR3 has 15 residues. Trimming stripped 0 bases from V and 3 bases from J, with 13 bases between. CDR1 SGHTS and CDR2 YDEGEE come from the germline V gene. The CDR3: CASSLGRAGSYEQYF. The DNA of the CDR3 is TGTGCCAGCAGCTTGGGCAGGGCAGGAAGCTACGAGCAGTACTTC.

This clone has only one observation. The V call is TRBV27, the J call TRBJ2-7; 7 nucleotides match TRBD1. With 7 bases clipped from V and 6 bases from J, the junction kept 9 bases outside the gene matches. Germline values: CDR1 MNHEY, CDR2 SMNVEV (reference sequence). This CDR3 has 13 residues. The DNA of the CDR3 is TGTGCCAGCACCCGGGACAGATTTTCCGAGCAGTACTTC. Its translation is CASTRDRFSEQYF.

This clone turned up a few times. The chain combines TRBV7-3 with TRBJ2-7; D is perhaps TRBD2 (5 bases). The CDR3 consists of 11 residues. In germline, CDR1 is SGHTA, CDR2 FQGTGA. This CDR3 reads CGGDSYYEQYF. The CDR3 region has the DNA TGTGGGGGAGACTCTTACTACGAGCAGTACTTC. Based on the CDR3 plus reference TRBV7-3 and TRBJ2-7, the full variable domain is GAGVSQTPSNKVTEKGKYVELRCDPISGHTALYWYRQSLGQGPEFLIYFQGTGAADDSGLPNDRFFAVRPEGSVSTLKIQRTERGDSAVYLCGGDSYYEQYFGPGTRLTVT.

CDR3 protein: CASSEQGGIGELFF. The CDR3 DNA reads TGTGCCAGCAGCGAACAGGGGGGAATCGGGGAGCTGTTTTTT. V usage is TRBV9 and J usage is TRBJ2-2; 8 bases are a match to TRBD1. In germline, CDR1 is SGDLS, CDR2 YYNGEE. J lost 7 bases, V lost 3 bases, and 5 bases had no gene match. The CDR3 has 14 amino acids.

The rearrangement links TRBV28 to TRBJ1-1, with a weak D call TRBD1 (6 bases). The CDR3 length is 15 residues. V lost 2 bases and J 3 bases, leaving 13 bases between the germline ends. CDR1 MDHEN and CDR2 SYDVKM come from the germline V gene. The DNA of the CDR3 is TGTGCCAGCAGTTTAGTAGGAGGGGGGGACACTGAAGCTTTCTTT. Translating gives CASSLVGGGDTEAFF.

This clone appeared a single time. The chain uses TRBV6-5 and TRBJ2-2; 7 bases align to TRBD2. The ends lost 6 bases at V and 4 bases at J; junction bases unmatched: 2. Germline V lookup: CDR1 MNHEY, CDR2 SVGAGI. The CDR3 extends over 13 amino acids. CDR3: CASRGTTTGELFF. The CDR3, as DNA: TGTGCCAGCAGGGGGACTACCACCGGGGAGCTGTTTTTT.

This sequence joins TRBV2 and TRBJ1-4, with TRBD1 identical over 7 bases. The CDR3 has 14 residues. Germline V gives CDR1 SNHLY, CDR2 FYNNEI. V shed 8 bases, J shed 12 bases, and the junction held 15 bases outside the gene matches. The CDR3 loop is CASGGTVLTGQLFF. The CDR3 bases are TGTGCCAGCGGGGGGACAGTCCTTACGGGGCAACTGTTTTTT.

The rearrangement links TRBV6-6 to TRBJ2-7; 10 nucleotides align to TRBD2. The CDR3 is 13 amino acids. The V gene end was trimmed by 8 bases and the J gene end by 2 bases; junction bases not matched to a gene: 3. In germline, CDR1 is MNHNY, CDR2 SVGAGI (reference sequence). The CDR3 protein is CASLSGRTYEQYF. In nucleotides, the CDR3 is TGTGCCAGCCTTAGCGGGAGGACCTACGAGCAGTACTTC.

The count of this clone is one. The chain joins TRBV4-1 to TRBJ2-7; D possibly corresponds to TRBD1 (8 bases). Trimming stripped 4 bases from V and 7 bases from J, with 29 bases between. The CDR3 is 18 amino acids. Per the germline V gene, CDR1 is MGHRA and CDR2 is YSYEKL. CDR3 nucleotide sequence: TGCGCCAGCAGCCCACGAGCGGGAAGGACAGGGATACTACGAGAGCAGTACTTC. Translation gives CASSPRAGRTGILREQYF.

The chain combines TRBV2 with TRBJ2-5; the D gene is possibly TRBD2 (6 bases). The CDR3 loop spans 18 amino acids. V lost 4 bases to trimming and J lost 4 bases, with 25 bases between them. The germline gives CDR1 SNHLY, CDR2 FYNNEI. The CDR3 region has the DNA TGTGCCAGCAGTGCAAGGACCCTCCGACGGGGGAGCGGAGAGACCCAGTACTTC. Its protein is CASSARTLRRGSGETQYF.

The chain carries TRBV28 and TRBJ1-5; TRBD1 matches at 7 bases. The CDR3 sequence is 14 residues long. V lost 6 bases to trimming and J lost 7 bases; unmatched junction nucleotides: 9. Germline CDR1 and CDR2: MDHEN and SYDVKM. The CDR3 DNA sequence: TGTGCCAGCAGCCTACAGGGGTGGGTCCAGCCCCAGCATTTT. It codes for CASSLQGWVQPQHF.

The chain links TRBV28 to TRBJ2-2; 15 positions match TRBD2. The CDR3 runs 18 residues. Germline V gene lookup returns CDR1 MDHEN and CDR2 SYDVKM. Trimming took 5 bases from V and 3 from J; bases not matched to a gene: 7. CDR3 bases: TGTGCCAGCAGTCTTAGGACTAGCGGGAGGGCCGACACCGGGGAGCTGTTTTTT. This sequence encodes CASSLRTSGRADTGELFF.

The CDR3 DNA sequence: TGTGCCAGCAGCTTGGATTCGGACAGGCAAGAGACCCAGTACTTC. As protein: CASSLDSDRQETQYF. The chain couples TRBV5-4 to TRBJ2-5; 7 nucleotides line up with TRBD1. The CDR3 runs to 15 residues. CDR1 is SGHNT, CDR2 YYREEE, per germline (reference sequence). With V trimmed by 0 bases and J by 2 bases, 4 bases remained unmatched.

The chain has TRBV30 and TRBJ1-1; the D is unclear. Germline V gives CDR1 GTSNPN, CDR2 SVGIG (reference sequence). V lost 2 bases to trimming and J lost 0 bases, with 7 bases between them. The CDR3 contains 13 residues. CDR3 DNA sequence: TGTGCCTGGAGTCGCCAGTTGAACACTGAAGCTTTCTTT. It translates to CAWSRQLNTEAFF.

In DNA form, the CDR3 reads TGCGCCAGCAGCTTAGCGGGAGAGTCGGATACGCAGTATTTT. It is translated as CASSLAGESDTQYF. V and J are TRBV5-1 and TRBJ2-3; 8 bases fit TRBD2. The junction had 5 bases not matched to a gene; V was cut back by 2 bases and J by 6 bases. The germline V gene encodes CDR1 SGHRS and CDR2 YFSETQ. The length of the CDR3 is 14 residues.

This clone came up a few times. The chain combines TRBV6-4 with TRBJ2-1; 14 positions agree with TRBD2. Germline-derived CDR1 and CDR2 are MRHNA and SNTAGT. V was clipped by 6 bases and J by 8 bases; unmatched bases: 3. The CDR3 has 14 amino acids. The CDR3 DNA reads as TGTGCCAGCAGAGGGACTAGCGGGAGCGATGAGCAGTTCTTC. It encodes CASRGTSGSDEQFF.

This chain connects TRBV19 to TRBJ2-7; D is uncertain. The germline gives CDR1 LNHDA, CDR2 SQIVND (reference sequence). The ends were cut back, 3 bases at V and 2 bases at J, with 11 bases in the middle. The CDR3 totals 14 residues. The CDR3 DNA sequence: TGTGCCAGTAGTATGGCATTTTACCCCTACGAGCAGTACTTC. The encoded protein is CASSMAFYPYEQYF. The whole variable domain, filled in from reference TRBV19 and TRBJ2-7, reads DGGITQSPKYLFRKEGQNVTLSCEQNLNHDAMYWYRQDPGQGLRLIYYSQIVNDFQKGDIAEGYSVSREKKESFPLTVTSAQKNPTAFYLCASSMAFYPYEQYFGPGTRLTVT.

This chain joins TRBV19 and TRBJ2-2; 8 positions match TRBD1. Trimming at V came to 0 bases and at J to 0 bases, leaving 9 bases not matched to a gene. CDR1 and CDR2 from the germline V gene are LNHDA and SQIVND (reference sequence). The length of the CDR3 is 19 residues. This CDR3 is CASSIEVGQDLPNTGELFF. The CDR3 DNA reads as TGTGCCAGTAGTATAGAGGTGGGACAGGACCTACCGAACACCGGGGAGCTGTTTTTT.

The CDR3 DNA sequence: TGTGCCAGCAGTTACGACACCCTGAACACTGAAGCTTTCTTT. It is translated as CASSYDTLNTEAFF. J is TRBJ1-1 and V is TRBV6-5, with D unclear. The CDR3 is 14 amino acids. V was trimmed by 2 bases and J by 0 bases, leaving 7 bases between them. Germline V gives CDR1 MNHEY, CDR2 SVGAGI.

A few counts support this clone. Other nucleotide sequences from this sample produce the same CDR3. The J gene is TRBJ2-7, the V gene TRBV20-1; D gene ambiguous. With 2 bases removed from V and 0 bases from J, the gap between germline ends came to 2 bases. The CDR3 is 11 residues long. Looked up from germline, CDR1 is DFQATT and CDR2 is SNEGSKA (reference sequence). The CDR3 DNA reads as TGCAGTGCTAGATACTCCTACGAGCAGTACTTC. It specifies CSARYSYEQYF.